Listed below are T cell receptor beta chains from one sample, sequenced in a study of blood T cell repertoires in COVID-19. The repertoire was sequenced with immunoSEQ multiplex PCR; TCRdb's copy has only in-frame clones and lacks some. Among under 300,000 clones, approximately 91% were seen once, and the ten largest hold around 1%. Sequencing input: PBMCs or T cells enriched from blood (not recorded which). All receptors come from a woman between 25 and 40 years old who had recovered from COVID-19. CDR3s include the opening cysteine and the closing phenylalanine or tryptophan. Fields, in order: V gene, J gene, D gene, clone size, CDR3 DNA, CDR3 protein. D genes are given only for firm matches. Size values are once, few and many counts, or a class for expanded clones, and some rows have none.

>TRBV5-1|TRBJ1-2|.|.
TGCGCCAGCAGCCCTTGGCCGAAGGGACACTCCGCCCCCGGCTACACCTTC
CASSPWPKGHSAPGYTF
>TRBV30|TRBJ1-2|TRBD1|.
TGTGCCTGGAGTAGGGGACAGGGGACGGGGGATGGCTACACCTTC
CAWSRGQGTGDGYTF
>TRBV10-3|TRBJ2-1|.|.
TGTGCCATCAGTGAGTCGCCTCCTCGACAGGCCCACAATGAGCAGTTCTTC
CAISESPPRQAHNEQFF
>TRBV10-3|TRBJ2-1|.|.
TGTGCCATCCGCGGTAACAATGAGCAGTTCTTC
CAIRGNNEQFF
>TRBV19|TRBJ1-1|.|.
TGTGCCAGTAGTTTCCACAGGGAAAGATCCACTGAAGCTTTCTTT
CASSFHRERSTEAFF
>TRBV4-3|TRBJ1-4|TRBD1|.
TGCGCCAGCAGCCAATCGAGGACAGGGACGACAACTAATGAAAAACTGTTTTTT
CASSQSRTGTTTNEKLFF
>TRBV27|TRBJ2-5|TRBD2|.
TGTGCCAGCAGTTTCGTAACGGGAGGGTTCCTAGAGACCCAGTACTTC
CASSFVTGGFLETQYF
>TRBV28|TRBJ2-6|.|.
TGTGCCAGCAGTTTGGCCTTGTGGTCCCCAGCTGGGGCCAACGTCCTGACTTTC
CASSLALWSPAGANVLTF
>TRBV11-2|TRBJ2-3|.|.
TGTGCCAGCAGCTTAGGAGGGACAGATACGCAGTATTTT
CASSLGGTDTQYF
>TRBV27|TRBJ2-7|.|.
TGTGCCAGCAGTTTAACCCGAGGGAACGAGCAGTACTTC
CASSLTRGNEQYF
>TRBV6-5|TRBJ2-5|.|.
TGTGCCAGCATTGGGGGCGCAGAGACCCAGTACTTC
CASIGGAETQYF
>TRBV7-9|TRBJ2-3|TRBD1|few
TGTGCCAGCAGCTTATTGGGACAGCTACTTACAGATACGCAGTATTTT
CASSLLGQLLTDTQYF
>TRBV6-5|TRBJ1-3|.|.
TGTGCCAGCAGTACAGCTATCTCTGGAAACACCATATATTTT
CASSTAISGNTIYF
>TRBV7-6|TRBJ2-1|TRBD2|.
TGTGCCAGCAGCCTCACCTCTAGCGGGAGGGCCTATATGGGCAATGAGCAGTTCTTC
CASSLTSSGRAYMGNEQFF
>TRBV10-2|TRBJ2-3|TRBD2|.
TGCGCCAGCTGGGCTATAGCGGGAGGGAGCACAGATACGCAGTATTTT
CASWAIAGGSTDTQYF
>TRBV4-1|TRBJ1-1|.|.
TGCGCCAGCAGCCCTTCCGGGCCAGGGGTGGAAGCTTTCTTT
CASSPSGPGVEAFF
>TRBV5-4|TRBJ1-4|.|.
TGTGCCAGCAGCGGGGGCTCGACAGAGGCTAATGAAAAACTGTTTTTT
CASSGGSTEANEKLFF
>TRBV30|TRBJ2-3|.|.
TGTGCCTGGAGCGGGAGAATCACAGATACGCAGTATTTT
CAWSGRITDTQYF
>TRBV5-1|TRBJ2-1|.|.
TGCGCCAGCAGCTTGGATAGGACTCTCAATGAGCAGTTCTTC
CASSLDRTLNEQFF
>TRBV27|TRBJ2-7|.|.
TGTGCCAGCCAAAAGGCTAGGGGGATACTGACATACGAGCAGTACTTC
CASQKARGILTYEQYF
>TRBV6-5|TRBJ1-5|.|.
TGTGCCAGCAGTCCGACAGTAGGGTTCAATCAGCCCCAGCATTTT
CASSPTVGFNQPQHF
>TRBV30|TRBJ1-1|.|.
TGTGCCTGGAGTGTACTATTGGGTTTAGGCACTGAAGCTTTCTTT
CAWSVLLGLGTEAFF
>TRBV5-1|TRBJ1-4|.|.
TGCGCCAGCAGCTTGACAATAAGTGAAAAACTGTTTTTT
CASSLTISEKLFF
>TRBV27|TRBJ1-5|.|.
TGTGCCAGCAGCCAAGCCAGGGATCAGCCCCAGCATTTT
CASSQARDQPQHF
>TRBV5-4|TRBJ1-2|TRBD1|.
TGTGCCAGCCTGGGGGACAGTTTTACCTATGGCTACACCTTC
CASLGDSFTYGYTF
>TRBV15|TRBJ2-7|TRBD1|.
TGTGCCACCAGCTTGGGGACAGGGTCCTACGAGCAGTACTTC
CATSLGTGSYEQYF
>TRBV4-1|TRBJ2-7|TRBD2|.
TGCGCCAGCAGCCAAGCGGGCGGGAGTCTCGGCGACTACGAGCAGTACTTC
CASSQAGGSLGDYEQYF
>TRBV6-5|TRBJ2-2|.|.
TGTGCCAGCAGTCCAACGAACACCGGGGAGCTGTTTTTT
CASSPTNTGELFF
>TRBV11-2|TRBJ2-5|TRBD1|.
TGTGCCAGCAGCTCGGGACAGGGGGCAGAGACCCAGTACTTC
CASSSGQGAETQYF
>TRBV27|TRBJ2-1|.|.
TGTGCCAGCAGTCTAACCCGTAACAATGAGCAGTTCTTC
CASSLTRNNEQFF
>TRBV11-3|TRBJ2-3|.|once
TGTGCCAGCAGCTCCAACAGGGTCACAGATACGCAGTATTTT
CASSSNRVTDTQYF
>TRBV4-3|TRBJ1-2|.|.
TGCGCCAGCAGCCAAGAGGGAAGCGGGTCTAACTATGGCTACACCTTC
CASSQEGSGSNYGYTF
>TRBV28|TRBJ1-4|.|.
TGTGCCAGCAGTCTTCCTAATGAAAAACTGTTTTTT
CASSLPNEKLFF
>TRBV3-1/TRBV3-2|TRBJ1-1|TRBD1|.
TGTGCCAGCAGCCGGGGACAGGGGGTGAACACTGAAGCTTTCTTT
CASSRGQGVNTEAFF
>TRBV15|TRBJ1-2|TRBD1|.
TGTGCCACCAGCAGACAGGGGGGCTATGGCTACACCTTC
CATSRQGGYGYTF
>TRBV19|TRBJ2-3|.|.
TGTGCCAGTAGTGCGGGGTTCACAGATACGCAGTATTTT
CASSAGFTDTQYF
>TRBV7-8|TRBJ1-1|TRBD1|.
TGTGCCAGCAGCTTATTAGACAGGGGGCGCACTGAAGCTTTCTTT
CASSLLDRGRTEAFF
>TRBV28|TRBJ1-2|TRBD1|.
TGTGCCAGCAGTCCAACTATAGCGGGACAGGGCTATGGCTACACCTTC
CASSPTIAGQGYGYTF
>TRBV6-5|TRBJ1-2|TRBD1|.
TGTGCCAGCAGAGAGACAGGGGGAGCTAACTATGGCTACACCTTC
CASRETGGANYGYTF
>TRBV19|TRBJ2-3|.|.
TGTGCCAGTAAGAGGGCGCCTGGCACAGATACGCAGTATTTT
CASKRAPGTDTQYF